Following are 6 T cell receptor beta chains from one sample sequenced in a study of T cell clonality in common variable immunodeficiency. Generated by immunoSEQ multiplex PCR, the TCRdb table keeps only in-frame clones and is missing some. Altogether some 64,000 clones were found in the sample, and no singletons occur. Sequencing used peripheral blood mononuclear cells. The receptors were sampled from a person between 18 and 69 years old in good health.

At least ten counts were recorded for this clone. With the read ending 3 residues before the CDR3 end, the germline J gene is used to fill in that end. The J gene is TRBJ1-2, the V gene TRBV5-1; the D is unclear. Trimming removed 5 bases from V and 6 bases from J, with 17 bases in between. The length of the CDR3 is 14 residues. Germline CDR1 reads SGHRS; CDR2 reads YFSETQ. CDR3 loop: CASSWASAADGYTF. The sequenced part of the CDR3 DNA is TGCGCCAGCAGTTGGGCCTCGGCAGCGGATGGC.

This clone was counted ten times or more. Read data end 3 residues before the CDR3 end; the end is taken from the germline J gene. The genes are TRBV30 and TRBJ1-5; D may be TRBD1 (6 bases). This CDR3 has 14 amino acids. CDR1 GTSNPN and CDR2 SVGIG come from the germline V gene (reference sequence). V lost 2 bases and J 3 bases, leaving 11 bases between the germline ends. The CDR3 spells CAWSRGQYNQPQHF. The covered CDR3 bases are TGTGCCTGGAGTCGAGGACAGTACAATCAGCCC. Full variable domain (outside the CDR3, taken from reference TRBV30 and TRBJ1-5): SQTIHQWPATLVQPVGSPLSLECTVEGTSNPNLYWYRQAAGRGLQLLFYSVGIGQISSEVPQNLSASRPQDRQFILSSKKLLLSDSGFYLCAWSRGQYNQPQHFGDGTRLSIL.

This clone showed up many times. The read comes to an end 3 residues before the CDR3 does, leaving the germline J gene to fill in the end. The chain carries TRBV30 and TRBJ1-5, with 8 bases that match TRBD1. Germline V CDR1 and CDR2: GTSNPN, SVGIG (reference sequence). Trimming at V came to 1 base and at J to 4 bases, leaving 3 bases not matched to a gene. The CDR3 totals 14 residues. The covered CDR3 bases are TGTGCCTGGAGTGCTACAGGGGGGAATCAGCCC. Amino acid sequence: CAWSATGGNQP. The complete CDR3 protein is CAWSATGGNQPQHF.

Many counts were recorded for this clone. The CDR3 extends 3 residues past the end of the read, so its final part is completed from the germline J gene. The chain carries TRBV19 and TRBJ2-1, with a weak D call TRBD2 (5 bases). V was shortened by 5 bases and J by 0 bases, with 11 bases between the two germline ends. Germline loops: CDR1 LNHDA, CDR2 SQIVND (reference sequence). The CDR3 runs 15 residues. The CDR3 bases that were read are TGTGCCAGTAGTCTCAGCGGAAGCTCCTACAATGAG. Amino acid sequence: CASSLSGSSYNE. The full CDR3 is CASSLSGSSYNEQFF.

Ten or more counts support this clone. Read data end 3 residues before the CDR3 end; the end is taken from the germline J gene. The V call is TRBV18, the J call TRBJ1-1; 8 bases agree with TRBD1. With 4 bases clipped from V and 4 bases from J, the junction kept 8 bases outside the gene matches. CDR1 and CDR2 (germline): KGHSH, LQKENI. The CDR3 sequence is 15 residues long. The CDR3 region is CASSQGGTGGTEAFF. The part of the CDR3 DNA that was read is TGTGCCAGCTCACAAGGGGGAACAGGGGGCACTGAA.

This clone showed up many times. Read sequence stops 3 residues before the CDR3 end, and the germline J gene provides the missing end. J is TRBJ1-5 and V is TRBV20-1, with a possible D match to TRBD1 (6 bases). The CDR3 has 15 amino acids. Germline V CDR1 and CDR2: DFQATT, SNEGSKA (reference sequence). V was trimmed by 5 bases and J by 2 bases, leaving 16 bases between them. The sequenced part of the CDR3 DNA is TGCAGTGCTGCAGAACAGGGAGTAGGCAATCAGCCC. Amino acid sequence: CSAAEQGVGNQP. The full CDR3 sequence reads CSAAEQGVGNQPQHF.